The sequence of this T cell receptor beta chain was determined in a study of human T cells and chemical hapten exposure (dated by TCRdb to 2020 to 2023). A note on the overall study: For sensitization, 2% DPC in acetone was applied to a roughly 2 cm by roughly 2 cm area of upper inner arm skin. Blood samples were taken from patients before sensitization (week 0) and then at 2, 6 and about 24 weeks after DPC sensitization. Patch tests used Finn chambers with 0.01% DPC on the upper back, scored after 6 days by International Contact Dermatitis Research Group standards. Some 29 alopecia patients gave blood for TCR sequencing at one to four time points (pre-sensitization, 2, 6 and 24 weeks). Weekly therapeutic DPC doses were additionally applied to the scalp of patients throughout the roughly 23-week study period. The patient cohort, mostly female, included alopecia areata with under or over 50% scalp involvement, alopecia totalis and alopecia universalis. Libraries were pooled for sequencing, and variation in per-sample TCR yields was attributed mainly to small differences in library volumes within the pool. In alopecia patients, the study followed how the peripheral blood TCR repertoire changed in vivo over primary and secondary sensitization to diphenylcyclopropenone (DPC), a hapten. General study outcomes and caveats: Expanded TCRs formed significantly more large CDR3 similarity clusters than pre-sensitization or healthy control sets, consistent with antigen-driven responses. The number of PT1 expanded TCRs positively correlated with patch test score, significant at thresholds 8, 16 and 32 but not 4. All patients had alopecia, a presumed autoimmune disease, so their immune response might differ from that of healthy individuals. After repeated subsampling, changes were observed in the strength of the expansion versus patch-test correlation and in the threshold at which the correlation became significant. DPC sensitization did not change the number of TCRs with a frequency above 1 in 1000, and there was no evidence of changes in global repertoire structure.

The library was prepared using RACE. Sequencing was performed on a NextSeq 500. Library preparation attached unique molecular identifiers to individual cDNA molecules for quantitative, reproducible TCR counting. Each blood RNA sample was used to sequence both TCR alpha and TCR beta chains. Processing in the source paper ran as follows. Samples had a median of approximately 96,000 TCRs, with a range from roughly 20,000 to 700,000. The Decombinator software suite was used to annotate V, J and CDR3 in the TCR reads. For PS versus PT1 abundance plots, all samples were subsampled to the same number of TCRs (28,000). Expanded TCRs were defined as absent before sensitization and observed at least eight times at the 2-week time point. The public reads were quality trimmed at Q25 with fastp and then assembled into clones with MiXCR by TCRdb, keeping productive beta chains. One record per CDR3 amino acid sequence lists the most common genes and DNA. Clone size and V and J calls follow TCRdb, not the original study. This sample has over 100,000 distinct CDR3 sequences in its table, and roughly 9% of those were observed once. In total, the top ten clones hold about 3.4% of the sample.

This clonotype was counted ten times or more. The clone's antigen remains unknown. Base qualities are missing; no much larger clone stands one base away. The label giving this sample's time point can be read as: patch test 2, 6 weeks after DPC sensitization. Read against the paper, the sample's treatment or condition label means: therapeutic diphenylcyclopropenone sensitization with weekly scalp DPC. Blood at each patch-test visit was drawn before the patch test was applied. Patients were eligible if aged 18 to 70, diagnosed with alopecia and judged suitable for DPC therapy, and pregnant patients were excluded. Total RNA was extracted from unfractionated whole blood collected in Tempus Blood RNA tubes. This TCR was sampled from a woman between 40 and 50 years old with alopecia areata. Some clones in this sample may be carry-over from other donors' samples. Sample: whole blood, taken in connection with sensitization to the hapten diphenylcyclopropenone (DPC).

The CDR3 loop reads CASSPPGTGILDGYTF. The DNA sequence is as follows: TGTGCCAGCTCACCCCCCGGGACAGGGATCTTGGATGGCTACACCTTC. The chain links TRBV18 with TRBJ1-2; TRBD1 fits 9 bases in the junction. Relative to germline, V is missing 3 bases and J is missing 6 bases, with 11 bases of the junction outside any gene match. The CDR1 and CDR2 encoded by the germline V gene are KGHSH and LQKENI. Inclusive of the bounding cysteine and phenylalanine, the CDR3 is 16 residues long. The CDR3 DNA has 48 bases and is translated from base 1.